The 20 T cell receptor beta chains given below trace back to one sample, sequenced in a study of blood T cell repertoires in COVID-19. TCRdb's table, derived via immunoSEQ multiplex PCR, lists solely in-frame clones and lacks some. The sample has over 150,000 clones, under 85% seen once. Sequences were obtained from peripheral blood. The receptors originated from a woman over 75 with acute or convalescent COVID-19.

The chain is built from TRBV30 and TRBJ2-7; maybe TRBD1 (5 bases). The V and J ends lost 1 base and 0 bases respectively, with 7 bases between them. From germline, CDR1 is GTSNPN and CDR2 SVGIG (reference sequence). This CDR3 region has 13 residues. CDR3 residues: CAWSGTNSYEQYF. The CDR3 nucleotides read TGTGCCTGGAGTGGGACAAACTCCTACGAGCAGTACTTC.

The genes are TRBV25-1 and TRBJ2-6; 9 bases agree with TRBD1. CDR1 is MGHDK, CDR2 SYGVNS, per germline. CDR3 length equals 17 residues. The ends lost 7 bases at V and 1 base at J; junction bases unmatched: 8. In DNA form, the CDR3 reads TGTGCCAGCAATACCGGGACAGGGATGTCTGGGGCCAACGTCCTGACTTTC. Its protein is CASNTGTGMSGANVLTF.

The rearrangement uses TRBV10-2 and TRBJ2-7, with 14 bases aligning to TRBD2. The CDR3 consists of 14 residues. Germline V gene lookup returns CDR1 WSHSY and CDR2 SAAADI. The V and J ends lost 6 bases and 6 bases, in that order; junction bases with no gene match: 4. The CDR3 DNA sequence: TGCGCCAGCAGCACCGGACTAGCGGGAGGCGAGCAGTACTTC. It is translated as CASSTGLAGGEQYF.

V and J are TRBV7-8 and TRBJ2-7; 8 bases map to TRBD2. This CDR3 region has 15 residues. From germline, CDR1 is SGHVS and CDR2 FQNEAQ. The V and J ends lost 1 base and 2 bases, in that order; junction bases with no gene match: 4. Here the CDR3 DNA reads TGTGCCAGCAGCTTAGGGGCGGGAGGCACCTACGAGCAGTACTTC. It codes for CASSLGAGGTYEQYF.

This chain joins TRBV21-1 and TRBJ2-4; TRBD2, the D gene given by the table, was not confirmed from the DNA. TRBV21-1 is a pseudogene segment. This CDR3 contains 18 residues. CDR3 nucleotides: TGTGCCAGCAGGCTCACTAGCGGGGGGGCCGGATCCAAAAACATTCAGTACTTC. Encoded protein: CASRLTSGGAGSKNIQYF.

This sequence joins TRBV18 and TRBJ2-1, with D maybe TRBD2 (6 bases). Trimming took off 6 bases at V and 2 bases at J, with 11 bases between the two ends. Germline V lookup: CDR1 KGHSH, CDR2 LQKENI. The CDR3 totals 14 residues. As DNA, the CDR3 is TGTGCCAGCTCCATACGGGGGACCTACAATGAGCAGTTCTTC. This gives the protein CASSIRGTYNEQFF.

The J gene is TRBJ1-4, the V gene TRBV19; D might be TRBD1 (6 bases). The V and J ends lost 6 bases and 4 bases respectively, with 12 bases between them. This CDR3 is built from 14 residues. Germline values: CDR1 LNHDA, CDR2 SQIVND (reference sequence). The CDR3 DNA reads TGTGCCAGTAGCCAACAGGGATATAATGAAAAACTGTTTTTT. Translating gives CASSQQGYNEKLFF.

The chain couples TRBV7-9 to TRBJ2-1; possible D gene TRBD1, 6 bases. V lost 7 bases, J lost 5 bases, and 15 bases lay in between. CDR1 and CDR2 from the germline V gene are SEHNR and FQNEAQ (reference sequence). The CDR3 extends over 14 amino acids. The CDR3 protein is CASNEQGPNNEQFF. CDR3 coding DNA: TGTGCCAGCAACGAACAGGGACCCAACAATGAGCAGTTCTTC. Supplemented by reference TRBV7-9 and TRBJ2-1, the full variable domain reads DTGVSQNPRHKITKRGQNVTFRCDPISEHNRLYWYRQTLGQGPEFLTYFQNEAQLEKSRLLSDRFSAERPKGSFSTLEIQRTEQGDSAMYLCASNEQGPNNEQFFGPGTRLTVL.

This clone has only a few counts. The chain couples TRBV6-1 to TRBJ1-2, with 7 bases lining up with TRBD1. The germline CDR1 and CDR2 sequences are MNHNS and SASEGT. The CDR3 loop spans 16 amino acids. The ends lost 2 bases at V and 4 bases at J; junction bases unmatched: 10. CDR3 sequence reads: CASSEIGGGQAYGYTF. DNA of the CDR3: TGTGCCAGCAGTGAAATCGGGGGTGGACAGGCCTATGGCTACACCTTC.

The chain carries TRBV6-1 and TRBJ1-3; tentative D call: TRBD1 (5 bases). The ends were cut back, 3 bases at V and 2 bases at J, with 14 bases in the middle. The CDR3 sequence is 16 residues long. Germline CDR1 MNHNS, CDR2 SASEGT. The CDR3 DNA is TGTGCCAGCAGTGAGGCAGTAGGGGTAACTGGAAACACCATATATTTT. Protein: CASSEAVGVTGNTIYF.

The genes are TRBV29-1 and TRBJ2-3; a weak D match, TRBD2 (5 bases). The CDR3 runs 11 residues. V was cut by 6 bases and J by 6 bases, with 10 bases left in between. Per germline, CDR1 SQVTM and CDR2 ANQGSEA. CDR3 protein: CSVEVTDTQYF. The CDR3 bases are TGCAGCGTGGAGGTAACGGATACGCAGTATTTT.

This CDR3 is CASSLGEYNEQFF. The DNA for the CDR3 is TGTGCCAGCAGCTTAGGAGAGTACAATGAGCAGTTCTTC. The rearrangement joins TRBV11-1 to TRBJ2-1, with unresolved D. Trimming took 1 base from V and 4 from J, leaving 5 bases between them. The CDR3 has 13 amino acids. Per the germline V gene, CDR1 is SGHAT and CDR2 is FQDESV (reference sequence).

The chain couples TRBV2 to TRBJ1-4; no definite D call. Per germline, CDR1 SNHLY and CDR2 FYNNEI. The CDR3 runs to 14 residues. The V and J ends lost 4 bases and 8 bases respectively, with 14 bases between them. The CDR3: CASSVELPREKLFF. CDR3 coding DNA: TGTGCCAGCAGTGTCGAACTCCCGCGGGAAAAACTGTTTTTT.

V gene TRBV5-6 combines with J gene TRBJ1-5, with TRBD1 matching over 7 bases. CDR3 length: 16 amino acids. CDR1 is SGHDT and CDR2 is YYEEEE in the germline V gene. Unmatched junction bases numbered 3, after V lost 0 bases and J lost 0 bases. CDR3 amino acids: CASSLGRGYSNQPQHF. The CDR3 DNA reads TGTGCCAGCAGCTTGGGCAGGGGGTATAGCAATCAGCCCCAGCATTTT.

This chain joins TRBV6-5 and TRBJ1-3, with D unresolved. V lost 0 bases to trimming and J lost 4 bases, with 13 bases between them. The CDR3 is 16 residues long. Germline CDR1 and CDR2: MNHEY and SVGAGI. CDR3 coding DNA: TGTGCCAGCAGTTACTCTTCCCCCTCACAGGGAAACACCATATATTTT. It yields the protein CASSYSSPSQGNTIYF.

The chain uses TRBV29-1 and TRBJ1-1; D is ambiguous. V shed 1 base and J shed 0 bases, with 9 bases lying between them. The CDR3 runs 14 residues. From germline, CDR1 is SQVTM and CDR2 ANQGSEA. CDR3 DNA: TGCAGCGTTGAAGGGCGACTCATGAACACTGAAGCTTTCTTT. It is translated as CSVEGRLMNTEAFF.

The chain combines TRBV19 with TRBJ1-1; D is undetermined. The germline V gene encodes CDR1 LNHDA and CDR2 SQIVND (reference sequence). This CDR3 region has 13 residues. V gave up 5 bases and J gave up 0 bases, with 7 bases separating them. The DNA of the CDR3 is TGTGCCAGTAGTGTCCAGGTGAACACTGAAGCTTTCTTT. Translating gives CASSVQVNTEAFF. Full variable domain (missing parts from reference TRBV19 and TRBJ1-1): DGGITQSPKYLFRKEGQNVTLSCEQNLNHDAMYWYRQDPGQGLRLIYYSQIVNDFQKGDIAEGYSVSREKKESFPLTVTSAQKNPTAFYLCASSVQVNTEAFFGQGTRLTVV.

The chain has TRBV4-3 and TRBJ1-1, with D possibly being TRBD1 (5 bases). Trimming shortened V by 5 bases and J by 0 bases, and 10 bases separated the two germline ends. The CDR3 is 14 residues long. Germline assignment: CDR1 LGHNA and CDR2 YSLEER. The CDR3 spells CASSDSSVNTEAFF. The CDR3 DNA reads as TGCGCCAGCAGCGACAGCTCCGTGAACACTGAAGCTTTCTTT.

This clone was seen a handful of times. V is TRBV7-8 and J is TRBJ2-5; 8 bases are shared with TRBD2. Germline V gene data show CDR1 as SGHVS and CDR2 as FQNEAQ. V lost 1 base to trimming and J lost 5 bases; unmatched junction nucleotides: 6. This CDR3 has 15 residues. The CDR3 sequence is CASSLGAGGAETQYF. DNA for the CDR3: TGTGCCAGCAGCTTAGGGGCGGGGGGAGCGGAGACCCAGTACTTC.

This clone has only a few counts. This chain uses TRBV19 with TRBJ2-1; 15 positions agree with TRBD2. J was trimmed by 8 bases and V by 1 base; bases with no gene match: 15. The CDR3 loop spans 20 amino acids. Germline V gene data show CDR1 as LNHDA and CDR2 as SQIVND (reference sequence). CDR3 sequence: CASSIGWGRGLAGGPHEQFF. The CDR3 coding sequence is TGTGCCAGTAGTATAGGGTGGGGCCGAGGACTAGCGGGAGGGCCCCATGAGCAGTTCTTC.